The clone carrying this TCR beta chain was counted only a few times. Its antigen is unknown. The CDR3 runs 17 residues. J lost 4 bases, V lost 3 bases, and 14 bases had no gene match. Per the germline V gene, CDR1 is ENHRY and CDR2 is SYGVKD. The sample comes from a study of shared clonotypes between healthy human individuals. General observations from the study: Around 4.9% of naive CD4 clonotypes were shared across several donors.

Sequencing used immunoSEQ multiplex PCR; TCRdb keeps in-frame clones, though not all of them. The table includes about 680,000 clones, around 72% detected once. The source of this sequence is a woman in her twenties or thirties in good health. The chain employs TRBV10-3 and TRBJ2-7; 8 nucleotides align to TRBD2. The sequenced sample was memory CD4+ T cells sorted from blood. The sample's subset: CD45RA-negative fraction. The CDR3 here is CAISDPFRGGRRYEQYF. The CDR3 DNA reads TGTGCCATCAGTGACCCCTTTCGGGGGGGGCGAAGATACGAGCAGTACTTC.